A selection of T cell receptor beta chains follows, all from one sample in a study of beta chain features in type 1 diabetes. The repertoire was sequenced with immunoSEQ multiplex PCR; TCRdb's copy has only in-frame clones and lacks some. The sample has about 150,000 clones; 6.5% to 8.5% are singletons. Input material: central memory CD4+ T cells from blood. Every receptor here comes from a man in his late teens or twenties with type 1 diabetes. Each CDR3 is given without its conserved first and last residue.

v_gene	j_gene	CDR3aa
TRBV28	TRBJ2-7	ASSWTSGYEQY
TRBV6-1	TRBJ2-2	ASSEYWGQGVTGELF
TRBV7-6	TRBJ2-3	ASSLGATQGDTQY
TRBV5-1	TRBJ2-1	ASSPSGDPYNEQF
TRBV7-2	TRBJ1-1	ASRSSRGNTEAF
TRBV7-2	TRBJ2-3	ASTRGPSSGVVADTQY
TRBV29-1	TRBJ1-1	SVGQENTEAF
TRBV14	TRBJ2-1	ASSLGARGEQF
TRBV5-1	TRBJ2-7	ASSLIPSGTYEQY
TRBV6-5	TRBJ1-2	ASSSTGGNYGYT
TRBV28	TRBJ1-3	ASSGRRGTGN
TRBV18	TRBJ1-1	ASSREENTEAF
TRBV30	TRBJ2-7	ARTAGGQGEQY
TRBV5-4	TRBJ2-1	ASSLTSGGVLTEQF
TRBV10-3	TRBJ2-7	AIQNSGSEQY
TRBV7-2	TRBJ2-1	ASSPPPGLRNEQF